The next 24 T cell receptor beta chains were all read from a single sample in a study of blood T cell repertoires in COVID-19. Here immunoSEQ multiplex PCR was the method, and the copy in TCRdb shows in-frame clones only, minus some. Found here are about 270,000 clones, about 88% of them singletons; the top ten hold approximately 3%. Sample: PBMCs or T cells enriched from blood (not recorded which). These receptor sequences come from a woman aged 50 to 60 who had recovered from COVID-19.

The rearrangement links TRBV13 to TRBJ1-1; 7 bases match TRBD1. The CDR3 runs 13 residues. After removal of 0 bases from V and 7 bases from J, the junction contained 2 bases not matched to a gene. CDR1 is PRHDT, CDR2 FYEKMQ, per germline (reference sequence). CDR3 amino acids: CASSLGQGLEAFF. The DNA for the CDR3 is TGTGCCAGCAGCTTAGGACAGGGGCTTGAAGCTTTCTTT.

This clone was observed once. V is TRBV6-5 and J is TRBJ1-6, with 11 nucleotides matching TRBD1. The CDR3 consists of 15 residues. Trimming at V came to 6 bases and at J to 10 bases, leaving 8 bases not matched to a gene. Germline loops: CDR1 MNHEY, CDR2 SVGAGI. CDR3 bases: TGTGCCAGCAGGCTGGGGGGACAGGGGGACTCACCCCTCCACTTT. Protein product: CASRLGGQGDSPLHF.

The chain carries TRBV5-4 and TRBJ1-5, with 8 bases lining up with TRBD1. The J segment lost 4 bases and the V segment lost 4 bases, leaving 7 bases of the junction unmatched. This CDR3 has 15 amino acids. Per germline, CDR1 SGHNT and CDR2 YYREEE (reference sequence). The CDR3 DNA follows: TGTGCCAGCAGCGCAGACAGGGGCTTAAATCAGCCCCAGCATTTT. It specifies CASSADRGLNQPQHF.

This clone was seen repeatedly, ten times or more. The rearrangement uses TRBV6-5 and TRBJ2-5; D possibly corresponds to TRBD1 (6 bases). The CDR3 covers 13 residues. From germline, CDR1 is MNHEY and CDR2 SVGAGI. V was pared by 6 bases and J by 2 bases, with 10 bases between. This chain's CDR3 is CASSYDRQETQYF. The CDR3 coding sequence is TGTGCCAGCAGCTATGACAGGCAAGAGACCCAGTACTTC.

This clone was observed a handful of times. The chain uses TRBV5-1 and TRBJ1-2; 11 bases line up with TRBD1. V lost 5 bases, J lost 7 bases, and 4 bases stayed unmatched. The CDR3 runs 13 residues. Germline CDR1 reads SGHRS; CDR2 reads YFSETQ. The CDR3 coding sequence is TGCGCCAGCAGTTGGACAGGGGGCTCTGGCTACACCTTC. It yields the protein CASSWTGGSGYTF.

This sequence joins TRBV5-1 and TRBJ1-5, with a tentative D call TRBD1 (6 bases). Trimming pared 1 base from V and 11 bases from J, leaving 13 bases between. The CDR3 is made up of 13 amino acids. Germline V gene data show CDR1 as SGHRS and CDR2 as YFSETQ. The CDR3, as DNA: TGCGCCAGCAGCTTGACAGGGTGGGAAGCCCAGCATTTT. It encodes CASSLTGWEAQHF.

J is TRBJ2-7 and V is TRBV28, with a tentative D call TRBD1 (6 bases). Germline V gene lookup returns CDR1 MDHEN and CDR2 SYDVKM. V lost 4 bases and J 0 bases, leaving 13 bases between the germline ends. The CDR3 totals 15 residues. The CDR3: CASSSRDTPSYEQYF. The DNA of the CDR3 is TGTGCCAGCAGTTCTCGGGACACCCCCTCCTACGAGCAGTACTTC.

In its sample, this clone was seen a few times. The rearrangement links TRBV11-2 to TRBJ1-2, with D unclear. This CDR3 spans 15 amino acids. V was clipped by 5 bases and J by 3 bases, with 16 bases between them. From germline, CDR1 is SGHAT and CDR2 FQNNGV. The CDR3 here is CASSPTVREDYGYTF. CDR3 nucleotides: TGTGCCAGCAGCCCCACCGTGCGGGAGGACTATGGCTACACCTTC.

CDR3 bases: TGCAGTGCTAGTATACTCGGGAGGGCCCAAGAGACCCAGTACTTC. Encoded protein: CSASILGRAQETQYF. The genes are TRBV20-1 and TRBJ2-5, with 8 bases lining up with TRBD2. CDR1 DFQATT and CDR2 SNEGSKA come from the germline V gene (reference sequence). With V trimmed by 3 bases and J by 1 base, 7 bases remained unmatched. The length of the CDR3 is 15 residues.

The chain's CDR3 is CASSFSGTGELFF. The DNA for the CDR3 is TGTGCCAGCAGCTTTAGCGGGACCGGGGAGCTGTTTTTT. The chain recombines TRBV9 with TRBJ2-2; 7 bases match TRBD2. The germline V gene encodes CDR1 SGDLS and CDR2 YYNGEE. CDR3 length: 13 residues. J was trimmed by 5 bases and V by 4 bases; bases with no gene match: 2.

CDR3 loop: CASSRQGGPGTQYF. The CDR3 coding sequence is TGTGCCAGCAGCCGACAGGGGGGCCCCGGGACCCAGTACTTC. The rearrangement joins TRBV28 to TRBJ2-5; TRBD1 agrees at 9 bases. The CDR3 covers 14 residues. The ends lost 6 bases at V and 7 bases at J; junction bases unmatched: 9. CDR1 MDHEN and CDR2 SYDVKM come from the germline V gene.

Turning to this clone: The same CDR3 arises from other DNA sequences in this sample as well. The V call is TRBV24-1, the J call TRBJ1-5; a possible D gene is TRBD1 (6 bases). The CDR3 extends over 15 amino acids. The germline CDR1 and CDR2 sequences are KGHDR and SFDVKD. V lost 3 bases and J lost 6, with 14 bases in between. The CDR3 spells CATSDPKQGSQPQHF. The CDR3 nucleotides read TGTGCCACCAGTGATCCAAAGCAGGGGAGTCAGCCCCAGCATTTT.

This clone was detected once. This chain connects TRBV5-4 to TRBJ1-4, with 7 positions matching TRBD1. Germline CDR1 and CDR2: SGHNT and YYREEE (reference sequence). The CDR3 has 14 amino acids. The ends lost 5 bases at V and 6 bases at J; junction bases unmatched: 7. Here the CDR3 reads CASSFGGGDEKLFF. CDR3 in DNA: TGTGCCAGCAGTTTCGGAGGGGGCGATGAAAAACTGTTTTTT.

The rearrangement joins TRBV28 to TRBJ1-5; 7 bases are shared with TRBD1. CDR1 MDHEN and CDR2 SYDVKM come from the germline V gene. Trimming removed 5 bases from V and 9 bases from J; junction bases left unmatched: 13. The CDR3 spans 15 residues. The CDR3 nucleotides are TGTGCCAGCAGTCTCGGGACAGTACGCGCCGGGCCCCAGCATTTT. This gives the protein CASSLGTVRAGPQHF. Using reference TRBV28 and TRBJ1-5 for the parts outside the CDR3, the full variable domain is DVKVTQSSRYLVKRTGEKVFLECVQDMDHENMFWYRQDPGLGLRLIYFSYDVKMKEKGDIPEGYSVSREKKERFSLILESASTNQTSMYLCASSLGTVRAGPQHFGDGTRLSIL.

The rearrangement uses TRBV15 and TRBJ1-6, with no clear D. V was cut by 4 bases and J by 10 bases, with 8 bases left in between. Germline values: CDR1 LNHNV, CDR2 YYDKDF (reference sequence). This CDR3 has 12 amino acids. For the CDR3, the DNA is TGTGCCACCAGCATTCCGGGGTCACCCCTCCACTTT. Amino acids: CATSIPGSPLHF.

The V and J genes are TRBV4-1 and TRBJ2-1; 11 bases agree with TRBD2. The junction had 10 bases not matched to a gene; V was cut back by 3 bases and J by 3 bases. This CDR3 has 18 residues. Germline CDR1 and CDR2: MGHRA and YSYEKL. The CDR3 DNA is TGCGCCAGCAGCCAGGGGGGGTTAGCGGGAGGGTTCTACAATGAGCAGTTCTTC. Protein sequence: CASSQGGLAGGFYNEQFF.

The chain couples TRBV27 to TRBJ2-7; perhaps TRBD1 as D (6 bases). The germline V gene encodes CDR1 MNHEY and CDR2 SMNVEV (reference sequence). CDR3 length: 12 amino acids. V lost 5 bases and J 3 bases, leaving 8 bases between the germline ends. CDR3: CASSTQGYEQYF. The DNA of the CDR3 is TGTGCCAGCAGTACACAGGGCTACGAGCAGTACTTC.

The chain combines TRBV5-8 with TRBJ1-2; D is ambiguous. CDR1 and CDR2 from the germline V gene are SGHTS and YDEGEE. V gave up 1 base and J gave up 2 bases, with 6 bases separating them. The CDR3 is made up of 13 amino acids. The CDR3 DNA sequence: TGTGCCAGCAGCTTGACGGAGAACTATGGCTACACCTTC. It encodes CASSLTENYGYTF.

The chain joins TRBV7-2 to TRBJ1-1, with D perhaps TRBD1 (5 bases). Trimming pared 2 bases from V and 7 bases from J, leaving 14 bases between. Germline CDR1 reads SGHTA; CDR2 reads FQGNSA. CDR3 length equals 14 residues. The CDR3 region is CASSLRLGAGEAFF. DNA for the CDR3: TGTGCCAGCAGCTTAAGGTTAGGGGCCGGTGAAGCTTTCTTT.

This clone appeared a single time. The chain joins TRBV6-1 to TRBJ1-5; D possibly corresponds to TRBD1 (5 bases). The CDR3 is made up of 16 amino acids. The germline V gene encodes CDR1 MNHNS and CDR2 SASEGT. Trimming left V 3 bases short and J 5 bases short, with 17 bases between. The DNA for the CDR3 is TGTGCCAGCAGTGATCAGGCAGGGACTGGGTATCAGCCCCAGCATTTT. Translation gives CASSDQAGTGYQPQHF.

Of note for this clone: Other DNA variants within this sample encode the same CDR3. The J gene is TRBJ2-6, the V gene TRBV28; the match to TRBD1 covers 8 bases. The germline V gene encodes CDR1 MDHEN and CDR2 SYDVKM. Trimming removed 6 bases from V and 2 bases from J; junction bases left unmatched: 0. This CDR3 comprises 14 residues. CDR3 sequence (DNA): TGTGCCAGCAGGACAGGGGCTGGGGCCAACGTCCTGACTTTC. This codes for CASRTGAGANVLTF.

The chain joins TRBV6-4 to TRBJ2-1, with 7 bases that match TRBD1. The germline V gene has CDR1 MRHNA and CDR2 SNTAGT. The CDR3 is 15 residues long. V trimming: 7 bases; J trimming: 0 bases; junction bases outside the gene matches: 6. This chain's CDR3 is CASKMTGTSYNEQFF. The CDR3 DNA follows: TGTGCCAGCAAAATGACAGGGACCTCCTACAATGAGCAGTTCTTC.

This chain uses TRBV28 with TRBJ1-4; D gene ambiguous. Germline CDR1 reads MDHEN; CDR2 reads SYDVKM. V dropped 5 bases and J dropped 1 base, with 11 bases sitting between them. This CDR3 has 15 amino acids. CDR3 nucleotides: TGTGCCAGCAGTCCGCCCGGGAAAACTAATGAAAAACTGTTTTTT. Amino acids: CASSPPGKTNEKLFF.

V and J are TRBV30 and TRBJ2-1; TRBD2 agrees at 9 bases. Germline CDR1 is GTSNPN and CDR2 is SVGIG (reference sequence). The V segment lost 4 bases and the J segment 1 base; nucleotides outside the gene matches: 11. The CDR3 is 17 amino acids. In nucleotides, the CDR3 is TGTGCCTGGACCGGGGGAACTAGCGGGTCGTCCTACAATGAGCAGTTCTTC. It yields the protein CAWTGGTSGSSYNEQFF.